Presented here are 15 T cell receptor beta chains from one specimen sequenced in a study of T cell responses to AZD1222 COVID-19 vaccine. Sequencing used immunoSEQ multiplex PCR; TCRdb keeps in-frame clones, though not all of them. Here the sample spans under 150,000 clones, roughly 93% being singletons. The input for sequencing was peripheral blood, taken 28 days after the second AZD1222 dose. These receptor sequences come from an adult who received the AZD1222 COVID-19 vaccine.

The chain is built from TRBV4-1 and TRBJ1-2; D gene unclear. Per germline, CDR1 MGHRA and CDR2 YSYEKL. The CDR3 length is 14 residues. V was trimmed by 2 bases and J by 2 bases, leaving 9 bases between them. CDR3 coding DNA: TGCGCCAGCAGCCAACCCACAGAAAACTATGGCTACACCTTC. Amino acids: CASSQPTENYGYTF.

This clone appeared a few times. CDR3 residues: CASSLHGQRETQYF. CDR3 sequence (DNA): TGTGCCAGCAGTTTACATGGCCAACGAGAGACCCAGTACTTC. The V gene is TRBV27, the J gene TRBJ2-5, with unresolved D. This CDR3 is 14 amino acids long. V was pared by 2 bases and J by 4 bases, with 11 bases between. The germline V gene has CDR1 MNHEY and CDR2 SMNVEV (reference sequence).

The chain has TRBV14 and TRBJ1-2; D gene ambiguous. The germline V gene encodes CDR1 SGHDN and CDR2 FVKESK. Between the trimmed V and J ends, which lost 3 bases and 0 bases, there was a span of 5 bases. This CDR3 is 13 amino acids long. The chain's CDR3 is CASSQGPNYGYTF. The CDR3 nucleotides read TGTGCCAGCAGCCAGGGCCCTAACTATGGCTACACCTTC.

The chain employs TRBV3-1 (or the pseudogene TRBV3-2) and TRBJ2-7; D remains ambiguous. This CDR3 region has 12 residues. V was shortened by 1 base and J by 5 bases, with 6 bases between the two germline ends. The germline V gene encodes CDR1 LGHDT and CDR2 YNNKEL (reference sequence). As DNA, the CDR3 is TGTGCCAGCAGCCAAGCGCATGACGAGCAGTACTTC. This gives the protein CASSQAHDEQYF.

V usage is TRBV6-5 and J usage is TRBJ1-5; a possible D gene is TRBD1 (6 bases). V lost 5 bases and J 4 bases, leaving 12 bases between the germline ends. Germline values: CDR1 MNHEY, CDR2 SVGAGI. The CDR3 has 14 residues. CDR3 DNA: TGTGCCAGCAGTCTCGGACAGTTAAATCAGCCCCAGCATTTT. Protein product: CASSLGQLNQPQHF.

The CDR3 bases are TGTGCCAGCAGCTTAGGGGTGAACACTGAAGCTTTCTTT. It yields the protein CASSLGVNTEAFF. The chain recombines TRBV11-3 with TRBJ1-1; D uncertain. The CDR3 length is 13 residues. Trimming took off 1 base at V and 0 bases at J, with 3 bases between the two ends. Germline V gene data show CDR1 as SGHNT and CDR2 as YENEEA.

In DNA form, the CDR3 reads TGTGCCAGCAGGCGGCCCGGTCCAGGCCTCCCATCACCCCTCCACTTT. It yields the protein CASRRPGPGLPSPLHF. The chain recombines TRBV7-2 with TRBJ1-6; D is unclear. This CDR3 is built from 16 residues. Germline V gives CDR1 SGHTA, CDR2 FQGNSA. Trimming cost V 6 bases and J 10 bases, with 22 bases left between them.

V and J are TRBV29-1 and TRBJ2-5, with TRBD1 matching 9 bases. Germline V CDR1 and CDR2: SQVTM, ANQGSEA. V shed 7 bases and J 5 bases; nucleotides not matched to a gene: 8. This CDR3 is built from 13 residues. The CDR3 is CSAPGQGGETQYF. DNA of the CDR3: TGCAGCGCGCCGGGACAGGGAGGCGAGACCCAGTACTTC.

The rearrangement links TRBV6-4 to TRBJ1-6; 7 nucleotides line up with TRBD1. Trimming at V came to 5 bases and at J to 9 bases, leaving 16 bases not matched to a gene. CDR1 MRHNA and CDR2 SNTAGT come from the germline V gene. The CDR3 has 17 residues. DNA of the CDR3: TGTGCCAGCAGTCTATCCCCAGGGGGGGCTTCTAGTTCACCCCTCCACTTT. Protein sequence: CASSLSPGGASSSPLHF.

The chain links TRBV7-6 to TRBJ1-4; 8 nucleotides agree with TRBD1. The CDR3 covers 14 residues. The V segment lost 1 base and the J segment 8 bases; nucleotides outside the gene matches: 3. Germline lookup yields CDR1 SGHVS and CDR2 FNYEAQ. The CDR3 loop reads CASSLEQGEEKLFF. As DNA, the CDR3 is TGTGCCAGCAGCTTAGAACAGGGGGAAGAAAAACTGTTTTTT.

The CDR3 region is CASSSEGAEKLFF. For the CDR3, the DNA is TGTGCCAGCAGCTCGGAAGGGGCCGAAAAACTGTTTTTT. The genes are TRBV7-9 and TRBJ1-4; possibly TRBD1 for D (5 bases). The V end lost 4 bases, the J end lost 8 bases, and 11 bases lay between the germline ends. Looked up from germline, CDR1 is SEHNR and CDR2 is FQNEAQ (reference sequence). The CDR3 totals 13 residues.

The chain links TRBV5-4 to TRBJ2-3, with 11 bases matching TRBD1. Trimming cost V 4 bases and J 5 bases; bases outside gene matches: 6. The CDR3 extends over 15 amino acids. Germline V lookup: CDR1 SGHNT, CDR2 YYREEE (reference sequence). The CDR3 DNA follows: TGTGCCAGCAGCCTCCCGGGACAGGGGGGAGATACGCAGTATTTT. It translates to CASSLPGQGGDTQYF.

The V gene is TRBV20-1, the J gene TRBJ1-5; tentatively, D is TRBD1 (6 bases). The germline CDR1 and CDR2 sequences are DFQATT and SNEGSKA (reference sequence). CDR3 length: 15 residues. V lost 3 bases to trimming and J lost 7 bases, with 19 bases between them. The CDR3 loop reads CSASFAGEDDQPQHF. The CDR3 DNA is TGCAGTGCTAGTTTTGCAGGGGAGGACGACCAGCCCCAGCATTTT.

The J gene is TRBJ1-5, the V gene TRBV9; the match to TRBD1 covers 7 bases. The CDR3 covers 14 residues. Germline CDR1 and CDR2: SGDLS and YYNGEE. With V trimmed by 4 bases and J by 10 bases, 11 bases remained unmatched. In DNA form, the CDR3 reads TGTGCCAGCAGCCCGGGGGGAGGGGGCCGACCCCAGCATTTT. Its translation: CASSPGGGGRPQHF.

The V and J genes are TRBV19 and TRBJ1-2, with 9 bases identical to TRBD1. V was pared by 4 bases and J by 1 base, with 7 bases of the junction left unmatched. The CDR3 is made up of 16 amino acids. CDR1 is LNHDA and CDR2 is SQIVND in the germline V gene (reference sequence). The CDR3 loop is CASSNRGRSLNYGYTF. Written as DNA, the CDR3 is TGTGCCAGTAGTAACAGGGGGCGCTCGCTTAACTATGGCTACACCTTC. The whole variable domain, filled in from reference TRBV19 and TRBJ1-2, reads DGGITQSPKYLFRKEGQNVTLSCEQNLNHDAMYWYRQDPGQGLRLIYYSQIVNDFQKGDIAEGYSVSREKKESFPLTVTSAQKNPTAFYLCASSNRGRSLNYGYTFGSGTRLTVV.